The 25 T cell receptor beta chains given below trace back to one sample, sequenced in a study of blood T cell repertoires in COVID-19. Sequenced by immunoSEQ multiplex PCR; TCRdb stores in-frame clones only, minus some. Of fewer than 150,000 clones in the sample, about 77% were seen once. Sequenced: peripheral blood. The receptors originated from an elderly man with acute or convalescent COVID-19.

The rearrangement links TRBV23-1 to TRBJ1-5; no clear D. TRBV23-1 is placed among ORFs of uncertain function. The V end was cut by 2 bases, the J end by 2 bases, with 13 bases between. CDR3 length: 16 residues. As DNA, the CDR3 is TGCGCCAGCAGTCAAAAGGAGGTCCCCGGCAATCAGCCCCAGCATTTT. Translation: CASSQKEVPGNQPQHF.

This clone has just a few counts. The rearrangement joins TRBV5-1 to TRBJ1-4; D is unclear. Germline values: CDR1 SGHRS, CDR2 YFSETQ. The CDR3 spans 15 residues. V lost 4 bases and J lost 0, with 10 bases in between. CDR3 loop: CASSHTAATNEKLFF. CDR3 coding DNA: TGCGCCAGCAGCCACACAGCAGCAACTAATGAAAAACTGTTTTTT.

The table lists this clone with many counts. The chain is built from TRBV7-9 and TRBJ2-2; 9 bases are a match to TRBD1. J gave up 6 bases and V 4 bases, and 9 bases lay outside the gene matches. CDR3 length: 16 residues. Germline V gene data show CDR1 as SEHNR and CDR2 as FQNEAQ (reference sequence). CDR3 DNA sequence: TGTGCCAGCAGCTCAACCGGGACAGGGATCTCCGGGGAGCTGTTTTTT. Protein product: CASSSTGTGISGELFF.

CDR3 sequence: CASRTSPGGQGETQYF. Here the CDR3 DNA reads TGTGCCAGCAGGACCTCTCCCGGAGGGCAGGGTGAGACCCAGTACTTC. The chain recombines TRBV2 with TRBJ2-5; TRBD2 might be the D (6 bases). The germline CDR1 and CDR2 sequences are SNHLY and FYNNEI. Trimming removed 6 bases from V and 5 bases from J, with 22 bases in between. The CDR3 totals 16 residues.

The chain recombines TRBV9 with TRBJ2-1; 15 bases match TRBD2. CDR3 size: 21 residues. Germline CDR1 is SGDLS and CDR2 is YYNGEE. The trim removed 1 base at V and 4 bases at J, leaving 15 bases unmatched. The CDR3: CASSVSLAGTSGGTAYNEQFF. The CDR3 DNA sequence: TGTGCCAGCAGCGTATCGTTGGCGGGGACTAGCGGGGGGACAGCGTACAATGAGCAGTTCTTC.

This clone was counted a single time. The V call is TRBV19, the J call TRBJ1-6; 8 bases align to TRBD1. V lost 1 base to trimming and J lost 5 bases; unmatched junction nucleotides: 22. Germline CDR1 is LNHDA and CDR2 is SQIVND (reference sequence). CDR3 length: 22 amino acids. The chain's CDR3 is CASSIGFWRQGTSNFNNSPLHF. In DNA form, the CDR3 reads TGTGCCAGTAGTATAGGCTTCTGGAGACAGGGGACATCAAACTTTAATAATTCACCCCTCCACTTT.

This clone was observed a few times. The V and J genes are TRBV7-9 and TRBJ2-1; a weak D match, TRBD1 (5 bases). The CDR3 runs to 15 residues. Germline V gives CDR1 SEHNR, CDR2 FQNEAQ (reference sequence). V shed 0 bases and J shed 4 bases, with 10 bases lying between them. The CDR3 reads CASSLAGAVYNEQFF. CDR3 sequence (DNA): TGTGCCAGCAGCTTAGCTGGGGCTGTTTACAATGAGCAGTTCTTC. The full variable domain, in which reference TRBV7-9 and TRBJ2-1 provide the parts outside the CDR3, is DTGVSQNPRHKITKRGQNVTFRCDPISEHNRLYWYRQTLGQGPEFLTYFQNEAQLEKSRLLSDRFSAERPKGSFSTLEIQRTEQGDSAMYLCASSLAGAVYNEQFFGPGTRLTVL.

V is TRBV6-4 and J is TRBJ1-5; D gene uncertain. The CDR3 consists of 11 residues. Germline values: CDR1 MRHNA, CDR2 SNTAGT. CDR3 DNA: TGTGGAGCAGGACTAAATCAGCCCCAGCATTTT. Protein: CGAGLNQPQHF.

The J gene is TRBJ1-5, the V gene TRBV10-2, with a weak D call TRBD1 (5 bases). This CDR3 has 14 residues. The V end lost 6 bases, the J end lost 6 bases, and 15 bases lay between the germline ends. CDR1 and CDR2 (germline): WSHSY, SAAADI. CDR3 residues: CASSGGGGSQPQHF. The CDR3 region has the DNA TGCGCCAGCAGCGGCGGGGGAGGGAGTCAGCCCCAGCATTTT.

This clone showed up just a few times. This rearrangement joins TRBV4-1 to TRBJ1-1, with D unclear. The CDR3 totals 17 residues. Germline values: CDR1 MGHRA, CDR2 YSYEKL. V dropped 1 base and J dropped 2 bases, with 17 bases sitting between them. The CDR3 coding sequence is TGCGCCAGCAGCCAAGTGTGGCTACCGGGTGCTAACACTGAAGCTTTCTTT. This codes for CASSQVWLPGANTEAFF.

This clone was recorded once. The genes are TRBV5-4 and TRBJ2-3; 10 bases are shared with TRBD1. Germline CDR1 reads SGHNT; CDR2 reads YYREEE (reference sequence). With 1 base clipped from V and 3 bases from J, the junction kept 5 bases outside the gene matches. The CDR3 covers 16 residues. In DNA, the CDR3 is TGTGCCAGCAGCTTGCCCCGGGACAGGGGAACAGATACGCAGTATTTT. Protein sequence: CASSLPRDRGTDTQYF.

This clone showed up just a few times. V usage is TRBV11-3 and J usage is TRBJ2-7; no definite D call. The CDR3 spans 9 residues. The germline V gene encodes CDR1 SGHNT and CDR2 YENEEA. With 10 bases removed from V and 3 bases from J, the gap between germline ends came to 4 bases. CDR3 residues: CAKYYEQYF. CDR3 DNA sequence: TGTGCCAAATACTACGAGCAGTACTTC.

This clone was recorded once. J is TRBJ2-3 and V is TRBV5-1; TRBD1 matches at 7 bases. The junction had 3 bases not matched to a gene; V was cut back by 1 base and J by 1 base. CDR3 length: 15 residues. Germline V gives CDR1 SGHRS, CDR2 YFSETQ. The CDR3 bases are TGCGCCAGCAGCTTGTTAGACAGGGGCACAGATACGCAGTATTTT. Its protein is CASSLLDRGTDTQYF. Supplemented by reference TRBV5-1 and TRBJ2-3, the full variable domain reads KAGVTQTPRYLIKTRGQQVTLSCSPISGHRSVSWYQQTPGQGLQFLFEYFSETQRNKGNFPGRFSGRQFSNSRSEMNVSTLELGDSALYLCASSLLDRGTDTQYFGPGTRLTVL.

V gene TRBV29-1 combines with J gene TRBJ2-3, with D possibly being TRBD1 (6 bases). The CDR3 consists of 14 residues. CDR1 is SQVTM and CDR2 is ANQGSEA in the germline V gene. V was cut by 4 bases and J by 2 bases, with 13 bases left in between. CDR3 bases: TGCAGCGTTGCTCGACGACAGGTCACAGATACGCAGTATTTT. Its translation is CSVARRQVTDTQYF.

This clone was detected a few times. The CDR3 loop is CASSLGAGRTYEQYF. The CDR3 DNA reads TGTGCCAGCAGCTTAGGAGCGGGACGAACCTACGAGCAGTACTTC. The chain employs TRBV7-9 and TRBJ2-7; TRBD2 matches at 7 bases. The V segment lost 1 base and the J segment 2 bases; nucleotides outside the gene matches: 5. Germline V CDR1 and CDR2: SEHNR, FQNEAQ (reference sequence). The CDR3 consists of 15 residues.

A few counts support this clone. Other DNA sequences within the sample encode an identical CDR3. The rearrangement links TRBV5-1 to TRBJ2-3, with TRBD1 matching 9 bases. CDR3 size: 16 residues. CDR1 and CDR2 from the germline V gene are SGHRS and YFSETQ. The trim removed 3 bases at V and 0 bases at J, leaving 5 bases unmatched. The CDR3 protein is CASSSLDRGSTDTQYF. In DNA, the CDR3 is TGCGCCAGCAGCTCCCTCGACAGGGGGAGCACAGATACGCAGTATTTT.

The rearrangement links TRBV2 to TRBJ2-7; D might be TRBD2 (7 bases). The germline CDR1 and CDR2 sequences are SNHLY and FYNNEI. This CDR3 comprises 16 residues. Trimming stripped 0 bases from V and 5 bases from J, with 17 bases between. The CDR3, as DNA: TGTGCCAGCAGTGAAGCGAATCTTCGGGGGGCAGACGAGCAGTACTTC. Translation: CASSEANLRGADEQYF.

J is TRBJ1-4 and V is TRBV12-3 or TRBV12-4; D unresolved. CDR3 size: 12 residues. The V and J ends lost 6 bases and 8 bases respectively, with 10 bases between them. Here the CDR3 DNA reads TGTGCCAGCAGCCGGGGAGGAGAAAAACTGTTTTTT. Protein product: CASSRGGEKLFF.

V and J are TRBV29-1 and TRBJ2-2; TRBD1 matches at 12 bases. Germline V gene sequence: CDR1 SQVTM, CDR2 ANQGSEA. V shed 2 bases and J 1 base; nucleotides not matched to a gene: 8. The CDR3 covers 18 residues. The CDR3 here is CSVEPRGDRGLNTGELFF. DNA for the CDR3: TGCAGCGTTGAACCCCGTGGGGACAGGGGGCTGAACACCGGGGAGCTGTTTTTT.

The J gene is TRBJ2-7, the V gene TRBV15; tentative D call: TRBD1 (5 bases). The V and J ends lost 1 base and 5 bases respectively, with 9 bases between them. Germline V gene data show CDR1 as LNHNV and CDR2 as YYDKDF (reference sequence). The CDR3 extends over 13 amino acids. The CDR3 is CATSRAGLHEQYF. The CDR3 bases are TGTGCCACCAGCAGAGCAGGGCTCCACGAGCAGTACTTC.

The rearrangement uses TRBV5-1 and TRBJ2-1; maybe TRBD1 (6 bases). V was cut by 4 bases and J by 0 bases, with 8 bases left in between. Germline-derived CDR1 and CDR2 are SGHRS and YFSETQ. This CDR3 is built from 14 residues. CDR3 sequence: CASSRGTSYNEQFF. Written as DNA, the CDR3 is TGCGCCAGCAGCAGGGGGACCTCCTACAATGAGCAGTTCTTC.

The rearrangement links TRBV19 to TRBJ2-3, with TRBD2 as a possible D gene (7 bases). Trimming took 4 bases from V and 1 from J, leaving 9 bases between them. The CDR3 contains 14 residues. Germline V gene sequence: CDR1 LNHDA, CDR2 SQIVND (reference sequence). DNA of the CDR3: TGTGCCAGTAGTAAGGGGGGGCGCACAGATACGCAGTATTTT. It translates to CASSKGGRTDTQYF.

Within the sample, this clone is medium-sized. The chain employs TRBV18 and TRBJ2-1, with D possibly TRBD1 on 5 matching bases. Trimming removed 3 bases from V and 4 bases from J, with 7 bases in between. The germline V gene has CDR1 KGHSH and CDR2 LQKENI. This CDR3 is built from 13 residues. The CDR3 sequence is CASSPREYNEQFF. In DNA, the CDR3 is TGTGCCAGCTCACCCAGGGAATACAATGAGCAGTTCTTC.

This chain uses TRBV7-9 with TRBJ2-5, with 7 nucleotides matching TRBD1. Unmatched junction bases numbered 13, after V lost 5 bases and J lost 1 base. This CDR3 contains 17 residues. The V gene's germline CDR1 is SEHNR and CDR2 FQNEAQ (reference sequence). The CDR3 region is CASSVIRRGQSQETQYF. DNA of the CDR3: TGTGCCAGCAGCGTAATACGTCGGGGACAGTCCCAAGAGACCCAGTACTTC.

CDR3 sequence reads: CASTNWAGLGNEQFF. DNA for the CDR3: TGTGCCAGCACCAACTGGGCAGGGCTGGGTAATGAGCAGTTCTTC. This sequence joins TRBV6-5 and TRBJ2-1, with D maybe TRBD1 (5 bases). This CDR3 region has 15 residues. Trimming took off 7 bases at V and 7 bases at J, with 20 bases between the two ends. Per the germline V gene, CDR1 is MNHEY and CDR2 is SVGAGI.